This T cell receptor (beta chain) stems from a study of metastatic and nonmetastatic thyroid tumors. This CDR3 is built from 18 residues. V shed 0 bases and J 5 bases; nucleotides not matched to a gene: 10. Germline assignment: CDR1 KGHDR and CDR2 SFDVKD. This clone showed up many times. MiXCR re-clonotyped the PCR reads for TCRdb. The data show about 23,000 clones, roughly 22% seen once. There were no patients who had received any treatment before thyroid surgery. The sample taken for sequencing was blood. This TCR came from a female donor with papillary thyroid cancer or a benign thyroid nodule (not recorded which). Some clones in this sample may be carry-over from other donors' samples. The chain couples TRBV24-1 to TRBJ2-1, with 9 nucleotides matching TRBD1. The CDR3 DNA follows: TGTGCCACCAGTGATTTGCAAGATGGACAGGGGTCACACAATGAGCAGTTCTTC. Residues: CATSDLQDGQGSHNEQFF.